Each of the 2 T cell receptor beta chains below was sequenced from the same sample in a study of T cell changes during pregnancy in multiple sclerosis. The assay was immunoSEQ multiplex PCR, and TCRdb's table has in-frame clones only and misses some. The profile covers 130,000 or so clones, with over 85% appearing a single time and roughly 6% taken by the ten largest. Sequences were derived from peripheral blood, sampled before pregnancy. The receptors stem from a female donor with multiple sclerosis, enrolled in a pregnancy study.

The chain links TRBV7-2 to TRBJ1-6; D is perhaps TRBD1 (6 bases). The CDR3 sequence is 14 residues long. V lost 3 bases and J 15 bases, leaving 18 bases between the germline ends. CDR1 and CDR2 from the germline V gene are SGHTA and FQGNSA. This CDR3 reads CASSFRGPQVVLHF. The CDR3 nucleotides are TGTGCCAGCAGCTTCAGGGGCCCGCAGGTTGTCCTCCACTTT.

The chain uses TRBV6-5 and TRBJ1-5; possible D gene TRBD1, 6 bases. V lost 4 bases to trimming and J lost 1 base, with 11 bases between them. CDR3 length equals 15 residues. CDR1 MNHEY and CDR2 SVGAGI come from the germline V gene. CDR3 nucleotides: TGTGCCAGCAGTTTACAGGGTTACAGCAATCAGCCCCAGCATTTT. This sequence encodes CASSLQGYSNQPQHF.